The rows below give T cell receptor beta chains drawn from one sample of a study of shared clonotypes between healthy human individuals. Here immunoSEQ multiplex PCR was the method, and the copy in TCRdb shows in-frame clones only, minus some. The sample consists of about 2.1 million clones, just under 95% of them appearing once. The material sequenced was naive CD8+ T cells from PBMCs. Source of these receptors: a man between 18 and 35 years old in good health. Some clones in this sample may be carry-over from other donors' samples. Both conserved end residues are part of each CDR3. Each record gives: D gene, J gene, clone size, V gene, CDR3 protein, CDR3 DNA. D genes are given only for firm matches. Size is omitted from some rows. Given values are once, few, many or a class for expanded clones.

D gene: TRBD2
J gene: TRBJ2-2
clone size: -
V gene: TRBV5-1
CDR3 protein: CASSLGLAGVNTGELFF
CDR3 DNA: TGCGCCAGCAGCTTGGGACTAGCGGGAGTTAACACCGGGGAGCTGTTTTTT

D gene: -
J gene: TRBJ2-3
clone size: -
V gene: TRBV9
CDR3 protein: CASSVEDFTDTQYF
CDR3 DNA: TGTGCCAGCAGCGTAGAGGACTTCACAGATACGCAGTATTTT

D gene: -
J gene: TRBJ1-2
clone size: -
V gene: TRBV6-1
CDR3 protein: CASSEDSVYGYTF
CDR3 DNA: TGTGCCAGCAGTGAAGACAGCGTCTATGGCTACACCTTC

D gene: -
J gene: TRBJ1-6
clone size: -
V gene: TRBV11-2
CDR3 protein: CASSFAQVSSYNSPLHF
CDR3 DNA: TGTGCCAGCAGTTTTGCTCAGGTTAGCTCCTATAATTCACCCCTCCACTTT

D gene: TRBD2
J gene: TRBJ2-1
clone size: -
V gene: TRBV5-1
CDR3 protein: CASSEGLAGVAYNEQFF
CDR3 DNA: TGCGCCAGCAGCGAGGGACTAGCGGGAGTAGCCTACAATGAGCAGTTCTTC

D gene: -
J gene: TRBJ2-4
clone size: -
V gene: TRBV28
CDR3 protein: CASSFMGIGAKNIQYF
CDR3 DNA: TGTGCCAGCAGTTTTATGGGGATAGGAGCCAAAAACATTCAGTACTTC

D gene: TRBD2
J gene: TRBJ2-1
clone size: -
V gene: TRBV28
CDR3 protein: CASSLRLAGVEQFF
CDR3 DNA: TGTGCCAGCAGTTTAAGGCTAGCGGGAGTAGAGCAGTTCTTC

D gene: -
J gene: TRBJ2-7
clone size: -
V gene: TRBV7-9
CDR3 protein: CASGLGGDTLYEQYF
CDR3 DNA: TGTGCCAGCGGCCTCGGTGGGGACACCCTCTACGAGCAGTACTTC

D gene: TRBD1
J gene: TRBJ1-5
clone size: -
V gene: TRBV9
CDR3 protein: CASSVGSRTGNQPQHF
CDR3 DNA: TGTGCCAGCAGCGTAGGCTCACGGACAGGGAATCAGCCCCAGCATTTT

D gene: -
J gene: TRBJ2-5
clone size: once
V gene: TRBV7-8
CDR3 protein: CASSPGGTQETQYF
CDR3 DNA: TGTGCCAGCAGCCCTGGGGGGACCCAAGAGACCCAGTACTTC

D gene: -
J gene: TRBJ2-6
clone size: -
V gene: TRBV27
CDR3 protein: CASSPSSGANVLTF
CDR3 DNA: TGTGCCAGCAGTCCGTCCTCTGGGGCCAACGTCCTGACTTTC

D gene: -
J gene: TRBJ1-1
clone size: few
V gene: TRBV9
CDR3 protein: CASSPRRDAEAFF
CDR3 DNA: TGTGCCAGCAGCCCCCGGAGGGATGCTGAAGCTTTCTTT

D gene: -
J gene: TRBJ2-7
clone size: -
V gene: TRBV27
CDR3 protein: CASSLTTRDVSYEQYF
CDR3 DNA: TGTGCCAGCAGTCTAACAACCCGGGACGTCTCCTACGAGCAGTACTTC

D gene: -
J gene: TRBJ2-1
clone size: -
V gene: TRBV21-1
CDR3 protein: CASSKELIGDSYNEQFF
CDR3 DNA: TGTGCCAGCAGCAAAGAGTTAATAGGGGACTCCTACAATGAGCAGTTCTTC

D gene: -
J gene: TRBJ2-5
clone size: -
V gene: TRBV2
CDR3 protein: CASSEAGTPVQETQYF
CDR3 DNA: TGTGCCAGCAGTGAAGCCGGGACCCCCGTTCAAGAGACCCAGTACTTC

D gene: -
J gene: TRBJ1-5
clone size: -
V gene: TRBV2
CDR3 protein: CASSEVGTAFYNQPQHF
CDR3 DNA: TGTGCCAGCAGTGAAGTTGGCACAGCATTTTACAATCAGCCCCAGCATTTT

D gene: -
J gene: TRBJ2-7
clone size: -
V gene: TRBV19
CDR3 protein: CASSVRGAQYEQYF
CDR3 DNA: TGTGCCAGTAGTGTAAGAGGAGCCCAGTACGAGCAGTACTTC

D gene: TRBD2
J gene: TRBJ2-3
clone size: -
V gene: TRBV7-9
CDR3 protein: CASSFPGTSGRLDTQYF
CDR3 DNA: TGTGCCAGCAGTTTTCCGGGGACTAGCGGGAGATTAGATACGCAGTATTTT

D gene: TRBD1
J gene: TRBJ2-7
clone size: -
V gene: TRBV7-6
CDR3 protein: CASSPTGTGYEQYF
CDR3 DNA: TGTGCCAGCAGCCCAACCGGGACAGGGTACGAGCAGTACTTC

D gene: TRBD1
J gene: TRBJ2-7
clone size: -
V gene: TRBV4-1
CDR3 protein: CASSQVGTGGNEQYF
CDR3 DNA: TGCGCCAGCAGCCAAGTCGGGACAGGGGGCAACGAGCAGTACTTC

D gene: -
J gene: TRBJ1-2
clone size: -
V gene: TRBV2
CDR3 protein: CASKNGRGGYTF
CDR3 DNA: TGTGCCAGCAAAAACGGCCGGGGAGGCTACACCTTC